Here is one T cell receptor (beta chain) with its context. This clone occurred once. Its binding antigen is unknown. The record has no base qualities; no much larger clone is one base away. The cohort comprised hundreds of healthy bone marrow donors. At the time of sampling, every cohort member was nominally healthy, though immune exposures that went unrecorded were likely present. The donor tested CMV seropositive, placing the donor among the 289 seropositive members of the cohort. Each donor provided a peripheral blood sample, and peripheral blood mononuclear cells were used for TCR beta sequencing. Genomic DNA extraction from the blood cell samples was performed with the Qiagen DNeasy Blood Extraction Kit. The sample originates from a study of cytomegalovirus exposure and HLA in healthy donors (dated by TCRdb to about 2017). For context, the study as a whole: An earlier analysis of some 500 of the donors reported about 250 Gb of sequence data and about 100 million unique TCR beta sequences from around 200 million T cells. An early release that covered 500 to 800 HLA-typed donors contained approximately 300 gigabases of sequencing data and about 93 million unique TCR sequences. Of the approximately 400 genotyped donors, approximately 81% were placed in the genetic ancestry cluster associated with self-reported Caucasian donors. The study aimed to test whether signatures of past pathogen exposure could be identified by cataloging public T cell receptors. The study profiled the T cell repertoires of some 610 subjects by immunosequencing and related them to cytomegalovirus serostatus. Besides the first cohort of 666 subjects, a separate validation cohort made up of 95 to 150 different subjects was used. The study combined high-throughput TCR immunosequencing, statistical association of individual TCRs with disease status, and machine learning to predict cytomegalovirus infection status. To study patterns of TCR occurrence, a later analysis re-analyzed previously published TCR beta repertoires from 500 to 850 donors and added high-resolution HLA genotyping. In the later analysis, no new phenotypic data were used to find candidate immune exposures; instead, reliance was placed on TCR beta sequences and their occurrence across donors. In an earlier analysis of about 590 of the donors, high-throughput TCR beta sequencing was used to judge whether each TCR beta V gene segment behaved as functional or pseudogenic. Alongside the repertoire data, information on donor age, sex, ethnicity and CMV serostatus was compiled. In a later genetic analysis, genome-wide SNP genotypes for about 60% of the 666 donors were used, and that subset was treated as a discovery cohort. Every repertoire in the discovery cohort had been generated on one and the same sequencing platform. Both class I and class II loci were covered by HLA typing, at four-digit resolution. Typing coverage differed by locus: A, B, C, DRB1 and DQB1 were typed in roughly 629-630 donors, DQA1 in 522, DPA1 in roughly 590, and DPB1 in roughly 450. Four or five DR-DQ haplotypes were treated as single units for association and clustering because of strong linkage in the cohort. Across 300 to 500 genotyped donors of the cohort, an average of roughly 200,000 unique TCR beta nucleotide sequences per donor were sequenced, and around 19% of those sequences were non-productive. Study-wide findings and limitations: Assigning TCR associations to individual alleles was difficult when HLA alleles, especially DR and DQ, strongly co-occurred. For the cohort, immune exposure information was limited to CMV serostatus. A later analysis reported that several top co-occurrence clusters appeared linked to parvovirus B19, influenza, CMV and Epstein-Barr virus. A later analysis found that TCR association rates varied across HLA loci, with DRB1 alleles showing the most associated TCRs and HLA-C alleles the fewest. An association between a missense DCLRE1C variant and V-gene and J-gene trimming of TCR beta chains was found in a later genetic analysis and replicated in an independent cohort. The 87-base-pair reads could not distinguish some IMGT-functional V segments, including TRBV6-2 and TRBV6-3, so those segments were excluded. In an earlier analysis of about 600 of the donors, most TCR beta V segments appeared in productive rearrangements about 90% or about 30% of the time, broadly matching IMGT annotations. In this cohort, only TCR beta chains were sequenced, and detectable features were limited by the absence of alpha or paired-chain data. A further reported finding was that TCR beta sequences accurately predicted the HLA-A and HLA-B alleles for most subjects in the first cohort. A later analysis associated about 17,000 TCR beta sequences with specific HLA alleles at a false discovery rate of 0.05. The classifier was reported to diagnose cytomegalovirus status with high specificity and sensitivity in both the original cohort and the validation cohort. In a later genetic analysis, fewer N-insertions in productive TCRs were reported among donors in an Asian-associated ancestry cluster than the approximately 710-donor mean. The sequencing pipeline was judged likely to have produced a cluster of highly shared sequence variants as a technical artifact. According to a later analysis, most CMV-associated TCR beta chains appeared to be HLA-restricted, and the HLA associations seemed to be driven largely by CMV exposure. HLA typing was unavailable for some donors at each locus, so association tests used only the typed subset. It was suggested by the authors that the approach could potentially be generalized to other disease states and immunological phenotypes. The study listed approximately 150 TCR beta chains as associated with cytomegalovirus. While some public TCRs were present in many individuals, most TCR sequences turned up only very rarely across donors. In a later analysis, HLA-associated TCR beta chains were found to be more clonally expanded and to have lower generation probabilities than equally common non-associated chains. A few of the identified cytomegalovirus-associated TCR beta chains were confirmed in vitro to be specific for cytomegalovirus antigens. Correlated functional status among segregating V segments might be attributable to linkage disequilibrium, but an unknown experimental factor could not be ruled out. Roughly uniform sequencing depth across donors was assumed in presence/absence analyses, although this assumption may not hold. The earlier analysis of almost 600 of the donors excluded approximately 17 rarely observed V segments, including chromosome 9 orphons, because counts were too low.

CDR1 KGHSH and CDR2 LQKENI were looked up in the germline V gene. Compared with germline, V lacks 0 bases and J lacks 6 bases; bases without a gene match: 6. The CDR3 numbers 16 residues from cysteine through phenylalanine. Just CDR3 DNA is preserved here, 48 bases in frame from base 1. The library was made by the immunoSEQ multiplex PCR assay. A mixture of 60 forward primers for TCR Vbeta segments and 13 reverse primers for TCR Jbeta segments was used in the multiplex PCR. The CDR3 region of rearranged TCR beta genes was amplified from genomic DNA with a multiplex PCR assay. The Illumina HiSeq System was used to sequence the amplified TCR beta libraries as 87-base-pair reads. As for how the authors treated the data: A later analysis tallied approximately 87 million unique TCR beta chains across the 550 to 850 repertoires, and about 12 million of those chains were shared by two or more donors. A nearest-neighbor algorithm error-corrected the raw reads and collapsed the reads into unique sequences, merging closely related sequences to remove PCR and sequencing errors. Alignment of CDR3 sequences to IMGT reference sequences was used to assign V, D and J gene segments. For a sequence to be retained, a match of at least six nucleotides to both a V gene segment and a J gene segment was required. Rearrangements were classified as productive when the CDR3 lacked stop codons and remained in frame with V and J, and all other rearrangements were classified as non-productive. CDR3 was defined according to IMGT convention as the region running from the second conserved V-encoded cysteine to the conserved J-encoded phenylalanine. The earlier analysis of roughly 590 of the donors excluded sequences that lacked an unambiguous match to a single V gene segment. In an earlier analysis of almost 600 of the donors, a V segment was called functional when productive rearrangements were above 56.7%, and segregating when the standard deviation between donors exceeded 5%. A statistical classification framework was built for diagnosing cytomegalovirus status from the catalog of TCR beta chain sequences. In a later analysis, V and J genes were assigned by comparing TCR nucleotide sequences against IMGT/GENE-DB human TR gene sequences. The TCRdist pipeline was used in a later analysis to assign CDR3 sequences and most-parsimonious VDJ recombination scenarios. In a later analysis, every TCR beta chain was defined by the combination of its CDR3 amino acid sequence and its V-gene family, and reads without a unique V-gene family were dropped. A later analysis removed several hundred highly shared, low-generation-probability nucleotide sequences to deal with suspected cross-contamination and a sequencing artifact. In a later analysis, a clonal expansion index was calculated for each public chain from normalized within-repertoire ranks of inferred template counts. In a later analysis, generation probabilities were computed using a VDJ recombination model fitted to out-of-frame rearrangements, and the results were checked against IGoR. In a later analysis, hypergeometric tests were used to score TCR-TCR, TCR-HLA and TCR-CMV co-occurrence, with a repertoire-size bias correction applied to TCR pairs. A later analysis estimated false discovery rates by permuting HLA or CMV assignments 20 times. In a later analysis, co-occurring TCRs were grouped using DBSCAN, and TCRdist sequence similarity was added for clustering within HLA-allele-positive subsets. Co-occurrence clustering excluded repertoires with fewer than 30,000 or more than 120,000 public chains, plus five with anomalous nucleotide sharing. TCRdb retrieved this table from immuneACCESS and kept in-frame rearrangements only. Not all clones are present; in checked studies, unresolved V genes account for under half, and no reason is known for the remainder. V, J and clone size were drawn from that table, and D and trimming were deduced from the DNA. For this sample the table gives over 150,000 clones, of which 60% to 80% were detected only once. Over 2% of the sample comes from the top ten.

The TCR comes from a woman between 40 and 50 years old in good health and CMV-seropositive. The chain employs TRBV18 and TRBJ1-5, with 9 bases aligning to TRBD1. The sample taken for sequencing was PBMCs. The sequenced DNA: TGTGCCAGCTCACCACCAACGGACAGGGGCGGTCAGCCCCAGCATTTT. It translates as CASSPPTDRGGQPQHF. The full variable domain, with segments outside the CDR3 supplied by the reference TRBV18 and TRBJ1-5 proteins, appears as NAGVMQNPRHLVRRRGQEARLRCSPMKGHSHVYWYRQLPEEGLKFMVYLQKENIIDESGMPKERFSAEFPKEGPSILRIQQVVRGDSAAYFCASSPPTDRGGQPQHFGDGTRLSIL.